This T cell receptor beta chain was sequenced for a study of neurological immune-mediated disorders. Regarding time point: longitudinal time-point 3. This clonotype has ten or more counts. TCRdb reprocessed the 5' RACE reads with MiXCR, giving one entry per CDR3 protein. The table has approximately 100,000 distinct CDR3 sequences, less than 14% seen once; the top ten hold around 3.1%. The germline gives CDR1 DFQATT, CDR2 SNEGSKA (reference sequence). V was pared by 2 bases and J by 3 bases, with 14 bases between. The CDR3 loop spans 15 amino acids. The TCR comes from a female donor with HTLV-1-associated myelopathy (HAM/TSP). V gene TRBV20-1 combines with J gene TRBJ1-5; a possible D gene is TRBD1 (6 bases). Material for sequencing was PBMCs. The CDR3 bases are TGCAGTGCTAGACCAACAGGGAGGAACAATCAGCCCCAGCATTTT. It specifies CSARPTGRNNQPQHF.